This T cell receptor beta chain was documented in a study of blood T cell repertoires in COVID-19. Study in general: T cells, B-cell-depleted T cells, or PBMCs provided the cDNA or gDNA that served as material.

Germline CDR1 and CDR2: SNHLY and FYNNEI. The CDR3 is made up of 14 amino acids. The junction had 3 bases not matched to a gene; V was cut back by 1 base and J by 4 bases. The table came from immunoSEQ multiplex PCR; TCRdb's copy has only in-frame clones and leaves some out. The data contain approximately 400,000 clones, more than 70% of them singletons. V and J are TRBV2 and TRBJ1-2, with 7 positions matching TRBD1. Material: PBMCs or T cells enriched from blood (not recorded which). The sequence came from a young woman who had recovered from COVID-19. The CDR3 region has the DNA TGTGCCAGCAGTGAAGGTCGGGACAGCTATGGCTACACCTTC. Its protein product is CASSEGRDSYGYTF.